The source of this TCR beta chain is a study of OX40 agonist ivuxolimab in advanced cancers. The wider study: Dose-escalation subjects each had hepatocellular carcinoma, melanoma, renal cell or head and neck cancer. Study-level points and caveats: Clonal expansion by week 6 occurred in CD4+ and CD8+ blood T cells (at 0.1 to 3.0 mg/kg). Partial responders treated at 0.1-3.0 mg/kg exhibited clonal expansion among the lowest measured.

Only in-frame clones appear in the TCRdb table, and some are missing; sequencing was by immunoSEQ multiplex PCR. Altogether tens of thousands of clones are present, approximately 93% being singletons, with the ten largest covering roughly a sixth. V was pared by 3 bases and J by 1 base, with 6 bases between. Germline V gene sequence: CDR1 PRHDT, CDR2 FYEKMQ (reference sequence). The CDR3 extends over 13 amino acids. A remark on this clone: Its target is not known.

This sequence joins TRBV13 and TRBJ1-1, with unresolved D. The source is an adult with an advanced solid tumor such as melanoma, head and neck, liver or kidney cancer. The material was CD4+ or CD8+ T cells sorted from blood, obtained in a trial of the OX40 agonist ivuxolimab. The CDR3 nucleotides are TGTGCCAGCAGCTTTATGGGGAACACTGAAGCTTTCTTT. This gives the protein CASSFMGNTEAFF.